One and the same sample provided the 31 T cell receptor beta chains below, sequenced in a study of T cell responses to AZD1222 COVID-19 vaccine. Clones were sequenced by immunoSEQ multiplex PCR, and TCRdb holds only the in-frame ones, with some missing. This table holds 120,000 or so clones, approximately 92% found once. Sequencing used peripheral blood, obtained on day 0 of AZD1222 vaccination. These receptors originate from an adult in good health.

CDR3 protein: CASSLRLAGEGLTGELFF. In nucleotides, the CDR3 is TGCGCCAGCAGCCTACGACTCGCGGGGGAGGGCCTCACCGGGGAGCTGTTTTTT. This chain joins TRBV5-1 and TRBJ2-2; 7 positions agree with TRBD2. Germline lookup yields CDR1 SGHRS and CDR2 YFSETQ. The CDR3 loop spans 18 amino acids. The junction had 16 bases not matched to a gene; V was cut back by 4 bases and J by 4 bases. The whole variable domain, filled in from reference TRBV5-1 and TRBJ2-2, reads KAGVTQTPRYLIKTRGQQVTLSCSPISGHRSVSWYQQTPGQGLQFLFEYFSETQRNKGNFPGRFSGRQFSNSRSEMNVSTLELGDSALYLCASSLRLAGEGLTGELFFGEGSRLTVL.

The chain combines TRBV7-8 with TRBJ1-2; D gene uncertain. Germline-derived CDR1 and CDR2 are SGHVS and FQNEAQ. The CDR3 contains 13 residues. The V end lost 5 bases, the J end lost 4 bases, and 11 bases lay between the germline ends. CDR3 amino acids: CASSPSMGYGYTF. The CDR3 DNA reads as TGTGCCAGCAGCCCCTCCATGGGCTATGGCTACACCTTC.

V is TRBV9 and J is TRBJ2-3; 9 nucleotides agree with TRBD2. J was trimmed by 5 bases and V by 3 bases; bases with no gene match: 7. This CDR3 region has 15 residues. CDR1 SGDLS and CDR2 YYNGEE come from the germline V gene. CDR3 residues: CASSADAGGEDTQYF. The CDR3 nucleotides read TGTGCCAGCAGCGCCGATGCGGGGGGGGAAGATACGCAGTATTTT.

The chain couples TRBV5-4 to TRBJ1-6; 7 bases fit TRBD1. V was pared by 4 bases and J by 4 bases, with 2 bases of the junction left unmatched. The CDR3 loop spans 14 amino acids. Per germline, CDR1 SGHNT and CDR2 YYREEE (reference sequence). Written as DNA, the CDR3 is TGTGCCAGCAGCCCGGGACAGTATAATTCACCCCTCCACTTT. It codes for CASSPGQYNSPLHF.

CDR3 residues: CASSPEGGPVYEQYF. For the CDR3, the DNA is TGCGCCAGCAGCCCCGAGGGGGGGCCGGTTTACGAGCAGTACTTC. This chain links TRBV5-1 with TRBJ2-7, with a weak D call TRBD2 (7 bases). V lost 4 bases and J lost 4, with 18 bases in between. This CDR3 comprises 15 residues. Germline CDR1 SGHRS, CDR2 YFSETQ.

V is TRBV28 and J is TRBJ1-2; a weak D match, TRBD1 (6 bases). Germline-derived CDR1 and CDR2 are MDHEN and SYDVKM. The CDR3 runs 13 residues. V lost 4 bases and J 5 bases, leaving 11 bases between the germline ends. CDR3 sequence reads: CASSYRVDYGYTF. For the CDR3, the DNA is TGTGCCAGCAGTTACAGGGTTGATTATGGCTACACCTTC.

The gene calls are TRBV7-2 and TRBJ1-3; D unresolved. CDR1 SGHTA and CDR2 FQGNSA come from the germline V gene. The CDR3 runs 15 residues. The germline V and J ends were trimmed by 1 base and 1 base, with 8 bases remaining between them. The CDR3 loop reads CASSLESASGNTIYF. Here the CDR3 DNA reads TGTGCCAGCAGCTTAGAGTCGGCTTCTGGAAACACCATATATTTT.

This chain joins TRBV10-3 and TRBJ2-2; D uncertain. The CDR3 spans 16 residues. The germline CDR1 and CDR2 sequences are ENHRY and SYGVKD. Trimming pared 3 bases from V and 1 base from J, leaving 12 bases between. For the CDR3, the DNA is TGTGCCATCAGTGACCCTCTTTACAGGAACACCGGGGAGCTGTTTTTT. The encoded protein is CAISDPLYRNTGELFF.

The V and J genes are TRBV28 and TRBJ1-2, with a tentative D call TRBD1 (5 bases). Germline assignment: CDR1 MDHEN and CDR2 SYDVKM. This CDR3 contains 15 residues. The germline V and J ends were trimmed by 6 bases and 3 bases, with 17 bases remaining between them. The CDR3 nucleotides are TGTGCCAGCAGCGACCTTCAAGGGGAGGACTATGGCTACACCTTC. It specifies CASSDLQGEDYGYTF.

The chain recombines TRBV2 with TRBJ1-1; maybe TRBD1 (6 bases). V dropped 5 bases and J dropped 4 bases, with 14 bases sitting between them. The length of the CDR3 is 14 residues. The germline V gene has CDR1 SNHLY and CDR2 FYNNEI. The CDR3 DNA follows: TGTGCCAGCAGTCCGAAGGGGGAATTCACTGAAGCTTTCTTT. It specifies CASSPKGEFTEAFF.

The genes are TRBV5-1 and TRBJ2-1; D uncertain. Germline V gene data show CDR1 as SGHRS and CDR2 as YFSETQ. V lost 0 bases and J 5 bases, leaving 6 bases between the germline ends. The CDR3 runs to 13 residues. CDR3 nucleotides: TGCGCCAGCAGCTTGGATTTGGACAATGAGCAGTTCTTC. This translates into CASSLDLDNEQFF.

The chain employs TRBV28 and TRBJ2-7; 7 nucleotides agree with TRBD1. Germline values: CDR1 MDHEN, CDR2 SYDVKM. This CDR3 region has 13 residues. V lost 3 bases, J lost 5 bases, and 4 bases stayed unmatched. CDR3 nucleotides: TGTGCCAGCAGTTTGACAGGGACGGACGAGCAGTACTTC. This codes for CASSLTGTDEQYF.

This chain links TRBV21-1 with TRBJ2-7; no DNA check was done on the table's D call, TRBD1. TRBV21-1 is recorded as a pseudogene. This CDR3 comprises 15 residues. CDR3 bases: TGTGCCAGCAGCAAAGGATGGGGCCGGCCCTACGAGCAGTACTTC. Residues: CASSKGWGRPYEQYF.

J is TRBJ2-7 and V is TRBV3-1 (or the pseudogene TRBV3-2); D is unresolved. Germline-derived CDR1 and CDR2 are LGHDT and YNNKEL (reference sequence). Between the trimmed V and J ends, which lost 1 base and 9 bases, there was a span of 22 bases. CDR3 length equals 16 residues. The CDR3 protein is CASSQVPTLNLPRQYF. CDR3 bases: TGTGCCAGCAGCCAAGTCCCCACCCTCAACCTGCCCCGGCAGTACTTC.

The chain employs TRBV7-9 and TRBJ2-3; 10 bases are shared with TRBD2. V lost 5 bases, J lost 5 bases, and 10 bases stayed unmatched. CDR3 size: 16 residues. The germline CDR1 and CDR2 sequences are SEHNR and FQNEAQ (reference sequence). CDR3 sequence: CASSRTHLAGEDTQYF. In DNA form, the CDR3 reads TGTGCCAGCAGCCGGACCCATCTAGCGGGGGAAGATACGCAGTATTTT.

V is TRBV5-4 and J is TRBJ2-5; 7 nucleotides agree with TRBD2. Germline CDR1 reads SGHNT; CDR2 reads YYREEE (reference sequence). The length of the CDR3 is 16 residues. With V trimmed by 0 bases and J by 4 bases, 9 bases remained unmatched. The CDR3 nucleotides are TGTGCCAGCAGCTTGGATGGGGGGGGATTTCCAGAGACCCAGTACTTC. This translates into CASSLDGGGFPETQYF.

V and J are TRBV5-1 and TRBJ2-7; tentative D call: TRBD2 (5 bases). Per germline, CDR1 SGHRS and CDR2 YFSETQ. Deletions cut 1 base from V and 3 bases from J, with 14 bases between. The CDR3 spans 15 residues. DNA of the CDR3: TGCGCCAGCAGCTTGTCGTCCAGCGGAATCTACGAGCAGTACTTC. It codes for CASSLSSSGIYEQYF.

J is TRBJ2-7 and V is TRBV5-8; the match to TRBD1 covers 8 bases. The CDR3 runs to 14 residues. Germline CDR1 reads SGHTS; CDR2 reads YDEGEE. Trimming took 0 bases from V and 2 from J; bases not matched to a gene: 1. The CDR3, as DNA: TGTGCCAGCAGCTTGGGACAGGGGCCCTACGAGCAGTACTTC. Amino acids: CASSLGQGPYEQYF.

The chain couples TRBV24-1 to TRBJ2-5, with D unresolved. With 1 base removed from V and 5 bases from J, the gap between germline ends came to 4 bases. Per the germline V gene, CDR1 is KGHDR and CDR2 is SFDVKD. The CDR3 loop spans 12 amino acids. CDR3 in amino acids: CATSDFGETQYF. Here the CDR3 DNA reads TGTGCCACCAGTGATTTTGGGGAGACCCAGTACTTC.

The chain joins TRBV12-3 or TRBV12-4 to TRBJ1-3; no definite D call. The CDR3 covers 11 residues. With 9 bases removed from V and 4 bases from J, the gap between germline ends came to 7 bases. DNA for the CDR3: TGTGCCAGTTCCTTGGGAAACACCATATATTTT. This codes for CASSLGNTIYF.

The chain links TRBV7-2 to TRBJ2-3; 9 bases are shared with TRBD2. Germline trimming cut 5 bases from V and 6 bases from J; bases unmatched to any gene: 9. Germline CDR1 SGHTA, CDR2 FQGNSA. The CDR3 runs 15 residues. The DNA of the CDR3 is TGTGCCAGCAGCCTTGCTGGCGGGGGGGTCGATACGCAGTATTTT. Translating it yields CASSLAGGGVDTQYF.

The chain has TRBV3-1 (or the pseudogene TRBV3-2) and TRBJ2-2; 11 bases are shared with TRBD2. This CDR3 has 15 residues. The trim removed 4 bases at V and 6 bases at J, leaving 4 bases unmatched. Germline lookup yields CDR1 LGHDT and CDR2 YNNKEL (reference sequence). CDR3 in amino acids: CASSRSGGASGELFF. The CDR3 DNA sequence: TGTGCCAGCAGCCGTAGCGGGGGGGCTTCCGGGGAGCTGTTTTTT.

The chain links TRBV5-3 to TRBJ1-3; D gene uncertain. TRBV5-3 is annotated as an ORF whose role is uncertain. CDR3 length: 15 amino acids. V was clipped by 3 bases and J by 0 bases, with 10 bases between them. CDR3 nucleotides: TGTGCCAGAAGCTGCGACAAGAGCTCTGGAAACACCATATATTTT. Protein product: CARSCDKSSGNTIYF.

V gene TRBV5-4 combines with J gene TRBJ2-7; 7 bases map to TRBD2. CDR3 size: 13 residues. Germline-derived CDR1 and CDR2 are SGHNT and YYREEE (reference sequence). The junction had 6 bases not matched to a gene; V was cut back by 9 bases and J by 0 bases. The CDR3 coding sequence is TGTGCCACTTTCCGGGAGGACTCCTACGAGCAGTACTTC. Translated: CATFREDSYEQYF. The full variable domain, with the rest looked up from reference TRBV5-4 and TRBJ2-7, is ETGVTQSPTHLIKTRGQQVTLRCSSQSGHNTVSWYQQALGQGPQFIFQYYREEENGRGNFPPRFSGLQFPNYSSELNVNALELDDSALYLCATFREDSYEQYFGPGTRLTVT.

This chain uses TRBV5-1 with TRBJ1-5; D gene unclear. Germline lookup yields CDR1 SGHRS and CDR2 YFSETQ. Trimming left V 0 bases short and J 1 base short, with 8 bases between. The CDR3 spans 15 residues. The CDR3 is CASSLGWRSNQPQHF. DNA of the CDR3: TGCGCCAGCAGCTTGGGCTGGAGAAGCAATCAGCCCCAGCATTTT. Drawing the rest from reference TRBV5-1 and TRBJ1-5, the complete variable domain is KAGVTQTPRYLIKTRGQQVTLSCSPISGHRSVSWYQQTPGQGLQFLFEYFSETQRNKGNFPGRFSGRQFSNSRSEMNVSTLELGDSALYLCASSLGWRSNQPQHFGDGTRLSIL.

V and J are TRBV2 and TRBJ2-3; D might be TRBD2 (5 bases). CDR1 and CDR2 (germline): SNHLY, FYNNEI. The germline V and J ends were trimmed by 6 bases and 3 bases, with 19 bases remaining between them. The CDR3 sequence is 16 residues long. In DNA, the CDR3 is TGTGCCAGCAGGAAGGTTGTGAGGGTGGAAACAGATACGCAGTATTTT. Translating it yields CASRKVVRVETDTQYF.

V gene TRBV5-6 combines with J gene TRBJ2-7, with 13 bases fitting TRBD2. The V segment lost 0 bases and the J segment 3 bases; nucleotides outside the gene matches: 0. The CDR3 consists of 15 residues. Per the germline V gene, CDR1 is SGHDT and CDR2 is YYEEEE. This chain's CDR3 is CASSLGLAGGYEQYF. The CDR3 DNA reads TGTGCCAGCAGCTTGGGACTAGCGGGAGGCTACGAGCAGTACTTC.

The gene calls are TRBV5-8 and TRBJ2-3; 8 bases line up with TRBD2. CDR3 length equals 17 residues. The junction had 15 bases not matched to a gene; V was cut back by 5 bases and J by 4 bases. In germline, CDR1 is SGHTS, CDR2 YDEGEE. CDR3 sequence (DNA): TGTGCCAGCAGATCCGATGAAGCGGGGGAGAGATCAGATACGCAGTATTTT. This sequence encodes CASRSDEAGERSDTQYF.

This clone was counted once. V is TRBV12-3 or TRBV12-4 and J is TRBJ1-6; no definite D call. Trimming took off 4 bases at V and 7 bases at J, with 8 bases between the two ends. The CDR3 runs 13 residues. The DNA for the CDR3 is TGTGCCAGCAGTTCACGTCAGAATTCACCCCTCCACTTT. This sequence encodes CASSSRQNSPLHF.

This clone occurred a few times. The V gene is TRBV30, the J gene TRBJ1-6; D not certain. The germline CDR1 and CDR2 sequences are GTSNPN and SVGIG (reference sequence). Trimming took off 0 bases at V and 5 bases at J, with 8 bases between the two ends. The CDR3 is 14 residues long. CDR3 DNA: TGTGCCTGGAGTGTAGGCCTGAATAATTCACCCCTCCACTTT. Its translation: CAWSVGLNNSPLHF. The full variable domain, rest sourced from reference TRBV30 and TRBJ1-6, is SQTIHQWPATLVQPVGSPLSLECTVEGTSNPNLYWYRQAAGRGLQLLFYSVGIGQISSEVPQNLSASRPQDRQFILSSKKLLLSDSGFYLCAWSVGLNNSPLHFGNGTRLTVT.

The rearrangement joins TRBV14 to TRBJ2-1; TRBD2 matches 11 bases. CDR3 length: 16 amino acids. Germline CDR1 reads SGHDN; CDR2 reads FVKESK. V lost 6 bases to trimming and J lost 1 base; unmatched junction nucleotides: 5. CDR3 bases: TGTGCCAGCAGTCAACTAGCGGGAGTATCCTACAATGAGCAGTTCTTC. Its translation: CASSQLAGVSYNEQFF.